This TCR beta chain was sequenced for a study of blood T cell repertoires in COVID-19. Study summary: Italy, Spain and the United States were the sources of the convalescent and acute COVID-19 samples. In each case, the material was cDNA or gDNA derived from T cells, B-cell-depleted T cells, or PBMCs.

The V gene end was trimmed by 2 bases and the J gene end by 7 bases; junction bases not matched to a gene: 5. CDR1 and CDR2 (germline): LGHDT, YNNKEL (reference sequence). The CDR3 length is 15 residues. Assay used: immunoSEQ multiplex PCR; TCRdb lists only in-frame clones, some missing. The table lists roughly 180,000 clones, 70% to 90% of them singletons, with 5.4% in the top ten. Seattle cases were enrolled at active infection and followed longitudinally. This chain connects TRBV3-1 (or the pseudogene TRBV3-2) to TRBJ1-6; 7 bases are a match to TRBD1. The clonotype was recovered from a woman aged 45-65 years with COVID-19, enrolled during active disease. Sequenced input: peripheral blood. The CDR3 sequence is CASSQQGQNNSPLHF. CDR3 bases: TGTGCCAGCAGCCAACAGGGACAGAACAATTCACCCCTCCACTTT.